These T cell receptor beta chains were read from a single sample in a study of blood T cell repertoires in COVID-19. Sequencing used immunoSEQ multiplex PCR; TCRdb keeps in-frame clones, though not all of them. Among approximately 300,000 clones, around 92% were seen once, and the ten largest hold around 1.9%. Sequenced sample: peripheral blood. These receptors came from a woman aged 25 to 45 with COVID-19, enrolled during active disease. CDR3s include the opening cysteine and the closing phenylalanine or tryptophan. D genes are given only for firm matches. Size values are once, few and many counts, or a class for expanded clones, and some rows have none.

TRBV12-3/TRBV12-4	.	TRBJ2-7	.	CASSRTPSYEQYF	TGTGCCAGCAGCCGAACTCCTTCCTACGAGCAGTACTTC
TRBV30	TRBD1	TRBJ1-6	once	CAWSVGQGDSPLHF	TGTGCCTGGAGTGTGGGACAGGGCGATTCACCCCTCCACTTT
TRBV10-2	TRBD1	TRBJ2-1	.	CASSERTGGGGSYNEQFF	TGCGCCAGCAGTGAGAGAACAGGGGGCGGTGGTTCCTACAATGAGCAGTTCTTC
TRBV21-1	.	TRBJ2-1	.	CASIRTGENNEQFF	TGTGCCAGCATCCGGACAGGGGAAAACAATGAGCAGTTCTTC
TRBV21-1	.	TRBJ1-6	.	CASSKSQGRYNSPLHF	TGTGCCAGCAGCAAGTCACAGGGGAGGTATAATTCACCCCTCCACTTT
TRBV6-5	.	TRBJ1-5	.	CASSRDTLGDQPQHF	TGTGCCAGCAGCCGGGACACCCTCGGGGATCAGCCCCAGCATTTT
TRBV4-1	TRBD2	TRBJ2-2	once	CASSHSLTSGAWSNTGELFF	TGCGCCAGCAGCCACTCGTTGACTAGCGGGGCCTGGTCGAACACCGGGGAGCTGTTTTTT
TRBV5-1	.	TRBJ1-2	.	CASSLPGVQYGYTF	TGCGCCAGCAGCTTACCGGGGGTCCAATATGGCTACACCTTC
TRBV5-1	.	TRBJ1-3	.	CASSLDAASGNTIYF	TGCGCCAGCAGCTTGGATGCGGCTTCTGGAAACACCATATATTTT
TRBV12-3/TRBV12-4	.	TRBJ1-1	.	CASSFLRGVAAFF	TGTGCCAGCAGCTTTCTTCGGGGGGTTGCAGCTTTCTTT